This TCR beta chain was sequenced in a study of T-cell reconstitution after alpha-beta-depleted transplantation in children. Notes on the study in general: Surviving recipient T cells and thymic progenitors underlay high day-60 TCRbeta diversity in some patients. Reportedly, alpha-beta T cells present about two months post-transplant originated from several hundred expanded clones of graft origin.

This clonotype occurred many times. The antigen is not known. TCRbeta library construction was performed incorporating unique molecular identifiers. MiXCR was run by TCRdb on the PCR reads, yielding one entry per CDR3 protein. The data show around 450,000 distinct CDR3 sequences, with around two fifths seen just once and around a quarter held by the top ten. The CDR3 has 15 residues. J lost 5 bases, V lost 5 bases, and 4 bases had no gene match. Germline-derived CDR1 and CDR2 are SGHTA and FQGNSA. This material consisted of PBMCs, taken before TCRalphabeta/CD19-depleted stem cell transplant. This TCR was recovered from a girl aged 2 to 9 with aplastic anemia, due to receive a stem cell transplant. V and J are TRBV7-2 and TRBJ1-6; TRBD1 aligns across 9 bases. The CDR3 region is CASSGQGTNNSPLHF. The CDR3 DNA follows: TGTGCCAGCAGCGGACAGGGGACTAATAATTCACCCCTCCACTTT. The variable domain in full, completed from reference TRBV7-2 and TRBJ1-6, reads GAGVSQSPSNKVTEKGKDVELRCDPISGHTALYWYRQSLGQGLEFLIYFQGNSAPDKSGLPSDRFSAERTGGSVSTLTIQRTQQEDSAVYLCASSGQGTNNSPLHFGNGTRLTVT.